This entry lists 15 T cell receptor beta chains sequenced from one sample in a study of control samples from healthy donors and cancer patients. Sequencing was performed with immunoSEQ multiplex PCR; in TCRdb, only in-frame clones are kept and a portion is missing. Its table records about 210,000 clones. The sequenced sample was blood. These receptors all stem from a woman in her 30s in good health.

The chain joins TRBV5-4 to TRBJ1-6; TRBD1 is a possible D gene (5 bases). Looked up from germline, CDR1 is SGHNT and CDR2 is YYREEE (reference sequence). The CDR3 has 14 residues. Trimming removed 0 bases at V and 8 bases at J, with 9 bases between. The CDR3 nucleotides read TGTGCCAGCAGCTTGGCCCAGGGAGATTCACCCCTCCACTTT. Translating gives CASSLAQGDSPLHF.

The chain links TRBV6-1 to TRBJ1-5; D ambiguous. The V and J ends lost 0 bases and 4 bases respectively, with 7 bases between them. CDR1 MNHNS and CDR2 SASEGT come from the germline V gene. This CDR3 contains 14 residues. CDR3 DNA: TGTGCCAGCAGTGAAGCGTCCCCGAATCAGCCCCAGCATTTT. Translation: CASSEASPNQPQHF.

The gene calls are TRBV4-1 and TRBJ2-5; maybe TRBD1 (6 bases). Trimming took off 1 base at V and 13 bases at J, with 16 bases between the two ends. In germline, CDR1 is MGHRA, CDR2 YSYEKL. The CDR3 is made up of 13 amino acids. CDR3 coding DNA: TGCGCCAGCAGCCAAGGAGAGGGGGACCGCGTGTACTTC. Amino acid sequence: CASSQGEGDRVYF.

The V gene is TRBV19, the J gene TRBJ1-1, with D unclear. This CDR3 comprises 13 residues. V was shortened by 5 bases and J by 2 bases, with 9 bases between the two germline ends. CDR1 LNHDA and CDR2 SQIVND come from the germline V gene (reference sequence). DNA for the CDR3: TGTGCCAGTAGTGAAGGTAGTAACACTGAAGCTTTCTTT. Translation: CASSEGSNTEAFF.

The chain joins TRBV5-6 to TRBJ2-2, with D unclear. The CDR3 has 14 amino acids. V was trimmed by 2 bases and J by 2 bases, leaving 7 bases between them. Germline CDR1 reads SGHDT; CDR2 reads YYEEEE. The CDR3 DNA is TGTGCCAGCAGCTTAGGCGGTAACACCGGGGAGCTGTTTTTT. Protein product: CASSLGGNTGELFF. Full variable domain (outside the CDR3, taken from reference TRBV5-6 and TRBJ2-2): DAGVTQSPTHLIKTRGQQVTLRCSPKSGHDTVSWYQQALGQGPQFIFQYYEEEERQRGNFPDRFSGHQFPNYSSELNVNALLLGDSALYLCASSLGGNTGELFFGEGSRLTVL.

The chain links TRBV11-3 to TRBJ2-7; 10 positions agree with TRBD1. This CDR3 has 14 amino acids. V dropped 3 bases and J dropped 6; count of bases not matched to a gene: 5. CDR1 and CDR2 from the germline V gene are SGHNT and YENEEA. The CDR3 here is CASSFFRTGGEQYF. The CDR3 nucleotides are TGTGCCAGCAGCTTTTTCAGGACAGGGGGCGAGCAGTACTTC. The full variable domain, completed using reference TRBV11-3 and TRBJ2-7, is EAGVVQSPRYKIIEKKQPVAFWCNPISGHNTLYWYLQNLGQGPELLIRYENEEAVDDSQLPKDRFSAERLKGVDSTLKIQPAELGDSAVYLCASSFFRTGGEQYFGPGTRLTVT.

The chain couples TRBV4-1 to TRBJ2-5, with D perhaps matching TRBD2 (6 bases). Germline CDR1 MGHRA, CDR2 YSYEKL. The germline V and J ends were trimmed by 0 bases and 4 bases, with 12 bases remaining between them. The CDR3 totals 15 residues. CDR3 sequence reads: CASSQDAQGGETQYF. CDR3 nucleotides: TGCGCCAGCAGCCAAGATGCCCAGGGAGGAGAGACCCAGTACTTC.

The CDR3 loop reads CASSSWYGYTF. In DNA form, the CDR3 reads TGTGCCAGCTCAAGTTGGTATGGCTACACCTTC. The chain carries TRBV25-1 and TRBJ1-2, with D unresolved. Germline CDR1 MGHDK, CDR2 SYGVNS. Trimming left V 8 bases short and J 5 bases short, with 9 bases between. This CDR3 is built from 11 residues.

V and J are TRBV11-2 and TRBJ2-6; the D gene is possibly TRBD1 (7 bases). The V and J ends lost 1 base and 0 bases respectively, with 13 bases between them. Germline V CDR1 and CDR2: SGHAT, FQNNGV. CDR3 size: 18 residues. The CDR3 DNA sequence: TGTGCCAGCAGCTTAGTAGGAGGGACAGTCTCTGGGGCCAACGTCCTGACTTTC. Translating it yields CASSLVGGTVSGANVLTF.

This rearrangement joins TRBV5-1 to TRBJ2-1, with D perhaps being TRBD1 or TRBD2 (5 bases each). The CDR3 has 14 residues. Deletions cut 4 bases from V and 3 bases from J, with 11 bases between. Germline V gene data show CDR1 as SGHRS and CDR2 as YFSETQ. CDR3 sequence (DNA): TGCGCCAGCAGCCTTAGGGACGACTACAATGAGCAGTTCTTC. This gives the protein CASSLRDDYNEQFF.

As to this clone: The sample carries other DNA sequences with the same CDR3. V and J are TRBV2 and TRBJ1-4, with no clear D. Trimming stripped 3 bases from V and 5 bases from J, with 10 bases between. The CDR3 runs to 14 residues. CDR1 SNHLY and CDR2 FYNNEI come from the germline V gene. CDR3 sequence (DNA): TGTGCCAGCAGTGACCCAGGTGGGAATGAAAAACTGTTTTTT. Translation gives CASSDPGGNEKLFF.

The gene calls are TRBV9 and TRBJ1-1; D possibly corresponds to TRBD1 (5 bases). This CDR3 has 15 residues. Trimming removed 1 base at V and 5 bases at J, with 15 bases between. Germline V gives CDR1 SGDLS, CDR2 YYNGEE. Here the CDR3 DNA reads TGTGCCAGCAGCGTATCTTCCCTCAAGGGGACTGAAGCTTTCTTT. Amino acid sequence: CASSVSSLKGTEAFF.

The V call is TRBV18, the J call TRBJ1-1; no clear D. Germline V CDR1 and CDR2: KGHSH, LQKENI. The CDR3 has 14 residues. The V end was cut by 0 bases, the J end by 1 base, with 6 bases between. The CDR3 DNA sequence: TGTGCCAGCTCACCACCGTCCAAGAACACTGAAGCTTTCTTT. It specifies CASSPPSKNTEAFF.

CDR3 sequence reads: CASSGRETQYF. As DNA, the CDR3 is TGTGCCAGCAGTGGGCGGGAGACCCAGTACTTC. V usage is TRBV2 and J usage is TRBJ2-5; D is ambiguous. CDR1 SNHLY and CDR2 FYNNEI come from the germline V gene. There are 11 residues in the CDR3. Trimming took off 4 bases at V and 5 bases at J, with 5 bases between the two ends. Full variable domain (outside the CDR3, taken from reference TRBV2 and TRBJ2-5): EPEVTQTPSHQVTQMGQEVILRCVPISNHLYFYWYRQILGQKVEFLVSFYNNEISEKSEIFDDQFSVERPDGSNFTLKIRSTKLEDSAMYFCASSGRETQYFGPGTRLLVL.

The chain employs TRBV6-5 and TRBJ1-2, with D perhaps TRBD1 (5 bases). Trimming took 0 bases from V and 6 from J, leaving 14 bases between them. Germline values: CDR1 MNHEY, CDR2 SVGAGI. CDR3 length: 15 residues. The CDR3 sequence is CASSYSPGSRDGYTF. As DNA, the CDR3 is TGTGCCAGCAGTTACTCGCCAGGGTCAAGAGATGGCTACACCTTC.